A selection of T cell receptor beta chains follows, all from one sample in a study of blood T cell repertoires in COVID-19. Measured with immunoSEQ multiplex PCR; TCRdb has only the in-frame clones, and not every one. Of roughly 260,000 clones in the sample, about 89% were seen once. The specimen was peripheral blood. Source of these receptors: a man aged 40-55 years who had recovered from COVID-19. The conserved cysteine and the conserved F or W are not part of the CDR3 here.

v_call	j_call	cdr3_aa
TRBV24-1	TRBJ2-2	ATSDPPDRNTGELF
TRBV7-9	TRBJ1-6	ASSLAMQLYNSPLH
TRBV5-6	TRBJ2-3	ASSLGIGRQY
TRBV7-6	TRBJ1-2	ASSLKPGQINYGYT
TRBV30	TRBJ1-3	AWSPDTGNTIY
TRBV7-3	TRBJ2-3	ASSLRSGGYSSTDTQY
TRBV18	TRBJ1-2	ASSPQAGTGLLGGYT
TRBV6-2/TRBV6-3	TRBJ1-2	ASSYSGPPGGYT
TRBV4-3	TRBJ1-1	ASSPHLSPDTEAF
TRBV19	TRBJ2-7	ASSQRTAYEQY
TRBV12-3/TRBV12-4	TRBJ1-1	ASSLWGVAEAF
TRBV15	TRBJ1-3	ATSRDTVPGNTIY
TRBV5-1	TRBJ2-7	ASSLRTGSYEQY
TRBV27	TRBJ1-4	ASSYPSGKLF
TRBV6-6	TRBJ2-7	ASSPYLDLRGG
TRBV19	TRBJ2-2	ASSIPSNTGELF
TRBV6-5	TRBJ2-1	ASRDRDPYNEQF
TRBV19	TRBJ1-2	ASSPGQGRFYGYT
TRBV18	TRBJ2-5	ASSPDLQETQY
TRBV6-6	TRBJ2-7	ASSPDVGTGDYYEQY
TRBV30	TRBJ1-1	AWTVGERAF
TRBV23-1	TRBJ2-2	ASSQSGQANTGELF
TRBV19	TRBJ2-1	ASSSLAPYRGQGDNEQF
TRBV19	TRBJ2-3	ASRVSSRTDTQY
TRBV7-8	TRBJ2-3	ASSAGSISSTDTQY
TRBV10-3	TRBJ2-3	AIRGDSSRGTDTQY
TRBV7-2	TRBJ2-7	ASSLALAGAYEQY
TRBV5-4	TRBJ2-7	ASSRSGGRAYEQY